This is a list of T cell receptor beta chains from one sample in a study of cytomegalovirus exposure and HLA in healthy donors. Assay used: immunoSEQ multiplex PCR; TCRdb lists only in-frame clones, some missing. Here the sample spans 200,000 to 250,000 clones, 80% to 85% being singletons. Source material: PBMCs. These receptors came from a boy aged 2 to 10 in good health and CMV-seronegative. The CDR3 runs from the conserved cysteine through the conserved F or W. The order of the fields is clone size, J gene, V gene, D gene, CDR3 DNA, CDR3 protein. The D gene is left open where the match is weak. Clone sizes are given selectively: once, few, many, or a class where the clone is expanded.

>few|TRBJ2-3|TRBV6-5|NA
TGTGCCAGCAGTTACTACCCGACAGGCCATAGGGATACGCAGTATTTT
CASSYYPTGHRDTQYF
>NA|TRBJ2-1|TRBV29-1|TRBD1
TGCAGCGCAACCGGACAGGGAACCTACAATGAGCAGTTCTTC
CSATGQGTYNEQFF
>once|TRBJ2-1|TRBV27|TRBD1
TGTGCCAGCAGAGAACGACAGGGGGCGGGCAATGAGCAGTTCTTC
CASRERQGAGNEQFF
>NA|TRBJ2-3|TRBV30|NA
TGTGCCTGGAGTGTACTAAGCACAGATACGCAGTATTTT
CAWSVLSTDTQYF
>NA|TRBJ1-1|TRBV28|NA
TGTGCCAGCAGTAGTCGTCGGGTGCTACTCACTGAAGCTTTCTTT
CASSSRRVLLTEAFF
>NA|TRBJ2-3|TRBV11-2|TRBD2
TGTGCCAGCAGCCCAGGACTAGCGCGTAGCACAGATACGCAGTATTTT
CASSPGLARSTDTQYF
>NA|TRBJ2-6|TRBV6-1|TRBD2
TGTGCCAGCAGTGATCCTGGACTAGCGGGGTCCTCTGGGGCCAACGTCCTGACTTTC
CASSDPGLAGSSGANVLTF
>NA|TRBJ2-5|TRBV2|TRBD2
TGTGCCAGCAGTTCTTTGGGACTAGCGGCGCAAGAGACCCAGTACTTC
CASSSLGLAAQETQYF
>NA|TRBJ1-2|TRBV29-1|NA
TGCAGCGTTGCAGGGCTAGGGGACTATGGCTACACCTTC
CSVAGLGDYGYTF
>NA|TRBJ2-1|TRBV29-1|TRBD1
TGCAGCGTACAGGGGGGAAGCTCCTACAATGAGCAGTTCTTC
CSVQGGSSYNEQFF
>once|TRBJ2-1|TRBV7-6|TRBD2
TGTGCCAGCAGCTTTTCCTCTAGCGGGAGGGGTGAGCAGTTCTTC
CASSFSSSGRGEQFF
>NA|TRBJ2-5|TRBV7-9|TRBD1
TGTGCCAGCAGTAAACAGGGGTTTGGGGAGACCCAGTACTTC
CASSKQGFGETQYF
>NA|TRBJ2-7|TRBV11-2|TRBD1
TGTGCCAGCAGCTCAGTAGCGACCGGGACAGGGGCGGGGGAGCAGTACTTC
CASSSVATGTGAGEQYF
>NA|TRBJ2-5|TRBV18|NA
TGTGCCAGCTCACCCTTACTAGCTGTTCAAGAGACCCAGTACTTC
CASSPLLAVQETQYF
>few|TRBJ1-6|TRBV19|TRBD1
TGTGCCAGTAGTACCCGACAGGGGGCATTGAATTCACCCCTCCACTTT
CASSTRQGALNSPLHF
>NA|TRBJ2-7|TRBV6-1|TRBD1
TGTGCCAGCACCGAGGGGGCTGACTACGAGCAGTACTTC
CASTEGADYEQYF
>few|TRBJ1-1|TRBV29-1|NA
TGCAGCGTAGCACGGAACACTGAAGCTTTCTTT
CSVARNTEAFF
>once|TRBJ2-7|TRBV5-4|TRBD2
TGTGCCAGCAGCCTGGGACTAGCGGACTACGAGCAGTACTTC
CASSLGLADYEQYF
>NA|TRBJ2-1|TRBV6-1|NA
TGTGCCAGCAATTTGGACAGAAACAATGAGCAGTTCTTC
CASNLDRNNEQFF
>NA|TRBJ1-1|TRBV5-1|TRBD1
TGCGCCAGCACATTGACAGGGTCGGTGACTGAAGCTTTCTTT
CASTLTGSVTEAFF
>NA|TRBJ2-7|TRBV29-1|NA
TGCAGCGTTGTCGGGCAGGGAGGTCTCAACGAGCAGTACTTC
CSVVGQGGLNEQYF
>NA|TRBJ1-5|TRBV4-1|NA
TGCGCCAGCAGTTCAGGGGTGGGCAATCAGCCCCAGCATTTT
CASSSGVGNQPQHF
>NA|TRBJ1-1|TRBV6-5|NA
TGTGCCAGCAGCCAATGGGGCCCTACCCCTGAAGCTTTCTTT
CASSQWGPTPEAFF
>NA|TRBJ2-7|TRBV15|TRBD1
TGTGCCACCAGCAGGACAGGGTGGTACGAGCAGTACTTC
CATSRTGWYEQYF
>NA|TRBJ1-4|TRBV7-9|NA
TGTGCCAGCAGCTTAGGCCAGATTAATGAAAAACTGTTTTTT
CASSLGQINEKLFF
>few|TRBJ1-1|TRBV29-1|TRBD1
TGCAGCGTAGAAACAGGGGGTTCCACTGAAGCTTTCTTT
CSVETGGSTEAFF
>few|TRBJ2-3|TRBV5-4|NA
TGTGCCAGCAGCCCTTCCGCCGCTATCACAGATACGCAGTATTTT
CASSPSAAITDTQYF
>NA|TRBJ1-1|TRBV30|TRBD1
TGTGCCTGGAGGGGCAGGGGGGACACTGAAGCTTTCTTT
CAWRGRGDTEAFF
>NA|TRBJ1-5|TRBV7-8|NA
TGTGCCAGCAGCCCCCGAACGGCCGGGTATAGCAATCAGCCCCAGCATTTT
CASSPRTAGYSNQPQHF
>NA|TRBJ2-7|TRBV9|NA
TGTGCCAGCAGCGTAGGGGGTGGACAGCTTCCCGAGCAGTACTTC
CASSVGGGQLPEQYF
>NA|TRBJ1-6|TRBV6-5|NA
TGTGCCAGCAACCCTGGGGGCCACAATTCACCCCTCCACTTT
CASNPGGHNSPLHF
>NA|TRBJ2-7|TRBV9|NA
TGTGCCAGCAGGGCTAGCTACGAGCAGTACTTC
CASRASYEQYF